Presented here are 8 T cell receptor beta chains from one specimen sequenced in a study of T-cell reconstitution after alpha-beta-depleted transplantation in children. Researchers prepared the TCRbeta library using unique molecular identifiers, the study reports. From the PCR reads, TCRdb called clonotypes with MiXCR, one entry per CDR3 protein. The data contain about 440,000 distinct CDR3 sequences, 43% of them singletons. Material: PBMCs, obtained before TCRalphabeta/CD19-depleted stem cell transplant. These receptors were taken from a girl aged 2 to 10 with aplastic anemia, due to receive a stem cell transplant.

In the case of this clonotype: This may be a read error, as it is one base from a much larger clone. The V call is TRBV15, the J call TRBJ2-1; TRBD2 matches 9 bases. CDR1 LNHNV and CDR2 YYDKDF come from the germline V gene (reference sequence). V shed 7 bases, J shed 6 bases, and the junction held 7 bases outside the gene matches. The CDR3 totals 14 residues. This CDR3 reads CATTELAGFNEQFF. The CDR3 DNA reads as TGTGCCACCACTGAACTAGCGGGCTTCAATGAGCAGTTCTTC.

The J gene is TRBJ2-5, the V gene TRBV5-1; no clear D gene. V lost 1 base and J lost 4, with 5 bases in between. This CDR3 contains 12 residues. Germline V gene sequence: CDR1 SGHRS, CDR2 YFSETQ. For the CDR3, the DNA is TGCGCCAGCAGCTTGCCCCGAGAGACCCAGTACTTC. Amino acid sequence: CASSLPRETQYF.

The V gene is TRBV20-1, the J gene TRBJ2-4, with 8 bases aligning to TRBD1. The V and J ends lost 0 bases and 8 bases, in that order; junction bases with no gene match: 9. Germline V CDR1 and CDR2: DFQATT, SNEGSKA (reference sequence). CDR3 length equals 15 residues. CDR3 coding DNA: TGCAGTGCTAGAGAAGCCAGGGGGCTCGGTTACATTCAGTACTTC. This encodes CSAREARGLGYIQYF.

V and J are TRBV12-5 and TRBJ1-1; the D is unclear. There are 14 residues in the CDR3. The germline CDR1 and CDR2 sequences are LGHNT and FRNRAP. Trimming cost V 0 bases and J 1 base, with 6 bases left between them. The CDR3 DNA reads as TGTGCTAGTGGTTTGGTTGCTCGGAACACTGAAGCTTTCTTT. The encoded protein is CASGLVARNTEAFF.

The chain links TRBV5-6 to TRBJ2-7, with TRBD1 matching 7 bases. Losses at the gene ends were 4 bases for V and 0 bases for J; bases not matched to a gene: 10. Germline assignment: CDR1 SGHDT and CDR2 YYEEEE. The CDR3 runs 16 residues. The CDR3 loop is CASSPTWDRSSYEQYF. CDR3 sequence (DNA): TGTGCCAGCAGCCCCACCTGGGACAGAAGCTCCTACGAGCAGTACTTC.

This clonotype is a singleton in its sample. The chain joins TRBV20-1 to TRBJ2-7, with TRBD1 as a possible D gene (5 bases). V lost 1 base to trimming and J lost 5 bases, with 12 bases between them. Per germline, CDR1 DFQATT and CDR2 SNEGSKA (reference sequence). This CDR3 has 13 residues. The CDR3: CSARVIGVHEQYF. In DNA, the CDR3 is TGCAGTGCTAGAGTAATAGGGGTCCACGAGCAGTACTTC.

This chain joins TRBV7-9 and TRBJ2-1; D may correspond to TRBD1 or TRBD2 (6 bases each). The CDR3 runs to 15 residues. Germline-derived CDR1 and CDR2 are SEHNR and FQNEAQ (reference sequence). Between the trimmed V and J ends, which lost 3 bases and 9 bases, there was a span of 18 bases. The CDR3 region is CASSFLGGRIAEQFF. CDR3 DNA: TGTGCCAGCAGCTTCTTGGGGGGCCGTATAGCTGAGCAGTTCTTC.

The chain has TRBV10-3 and TRBJ1-1; no clear D. Looked up from germline, CDR1 is ENHRY and CDR2 is SYGVKD. Trimming removed 0 bases from V and 3 bases from J, with 8 bases in between. The CDR3 runs to 14 residues. This CDR3 reads CAISESLRHTEAFF. In DNA form, the CDR3 reads TGTGCCATCAGTGAGTCACTGCGACACACTGAAGCTTTCTTT.